This TCR beta chain is drawn from a study of T-cell memory formation after mild COVID-19. This CDR3 comprises 12 residues. The V gene's germline CDR1 is KGHDR and CDR2 SFDVKD. V was shortened by 0 bases and J by 9 bases, with 7 bases between the two germline ends. This clonotype was seen a handful of times. TCRdb re-derived calls from the 5' RACE reads in MiXCR, one entry per CDR3 protein. This table has approximately 480,000 distinct CDR3 sequences, around a sixth appearing once. The chain is built from TRBV24-1 and TRBJ1-1; D call uncertain. Sample: PBMCs or a T cell subset sorted from them (not recorded which). This clonotype originated in an adult woman who had mild COVID-19 (a few samples of this study predate the infection). Cell type and time point are not known. This CDR3 reads CATSDLDGKAFF. CDR3 nucleotide sequence: TGTGCCACCAGTGATTTGGACGGAAAAGCTTTCTTT.